What follows is one T cell receptor (beta chain) and its context. Antigen specificity is unknown. Assay used: immunoSEQ multiplex PCR; TCRdb lists only in-frame clones, some missing. The sample lists tens of thousands of clones, 90% occurring once. This sample stems from a study of graft-versus-host responses after intestinal transplantation. Study overall: Every recipient underwent anti-thymocyte globulin induction, then tacrolimus and steroids for roughly 3 years.

Study observations and caveats: There were GvH clones found in recipient marrow, and some of them appeared first in ileum or blood.

The germline CDR1 and CDR2 sequences are SGHDN and FVKESK. The J segment lost 7 bases and the V segment lost 4 bases, leaving 4 bases of the junction unmatched. The CDR3 is 13 amino acids. This rearrangement joins TRBV14 to TRBJ1-5, with 7 bases lining up with TRBD1. Source: unstimulated CD8+ T cells sorted from spleen or lymph node cells, taken before transplant. The receptor's source is a human donor who was the organ donor for an intestinal transplant. CDR3 sequence: CASSRDSGQPQHF. CDR3 nucleotide sequence: TGTGCCAGCAGCCGGGACAGCGGCCAGCCCCAGCATTTT. The variable domain in full, completed from reference TRBV14 and TRBJ1-5, reads EAGVTQFPSHSVIEKGQTVTLRCDPISGHDNLYWYRRVMGKEIKFLLHFVKESKQDESGMPNNRFLAERTGGTYSTLKVQPAELEDSGVYFCASSRDSGQPQHFGDGTRLSIL.